The 27 T cell receptor beta chains presented below share a single source sample, sequenced in a study of blood T cell repertoires in COVID-19 (TCRdb year 2020). Libraries were made using the immunoSEQ multiplex PCR assay. Not all clones reach the TCRdb copy of this immuneACCESS table, which keeps in-frame sequences only. Checked studies attribute under half of the gap to unresolved V genes and leave the rest unexplained. Within this sample are around 230,000 clones, with more than 80% of them counted one time only. Of the sample, 7.5% to 10% is held by the ten largest clones. Source material: PBMCs or T cells enriched from blood (not recorded which). Source of these receptors: a man aged 40-50 years who had recovered from COVID-19.

The V gene is TRBV5-1, the J gene TRBJ1-3, with a weak D call TRBD1 (6 bases). V dropped 3 bases and J dropped 2 bases, with 15 bases sitting between them. Germline V gives CDR1 SGHRS, CDR2 YFSETQ. The CDR3 totals 16 residues. The CDR3 protein is CASSSSGVRAGNTIYF. DNA for the CDR3: TGCGCCAGCAGCTCGTCAGGGGTTCGGGCTGGAAACACCATATATTTT. Full variable domain (outside the CDR3, taken from reference TRBV5-1 and TRBJ1-3): KAGVTQTPRYLIKTRGQQVTLSCSPISGHRSVSWYQQTPGQGLQFLFEYFSETQRNKGNFPGRFSGRQFSNSRSEMNVSTLELGDSALYLCASSSSGVRAGNTIYFGEGSWLTVV.

The V and J genes are TRBV6-1 and TRBJ2-7; possibly TRBD1 for D (5 bases). Germline CDR1 reads MNHNS; CDR2 reads SASEGT. V was cut by 3 bases and J by 2 bases, with 14 bases left in between. This CDR3 has 15 residues. As DNA, the CDR3 is TGTGCCAGCAGTGATAGATGGCAGGGTGCCTACGAGCAGTACTTC. It yields the protein CASSDRWQGAYEQYF.

J is TRBJ1-1 and V is TRBV11-1; no firm D call. The CDR3 runs 15 residues. Trimming took 1 base from V and 3 from J, leaving 12 bases between them. Germline CDR1 is SGHAT and CDR2 is FQDESV (reference sequence). For the CDR3, the DNA is TGTGCCAGCAGCTTAGGTTCACTTGAACACACTGAAGCTTTCTTT. Its translation: CASSLGSLEHTEAFF.

The genes are TRBV7-9 and TRBJ2-1; 9 nucleotides agree with TRBD2. The germline CDR1 and CDR2 sequences are SEHNR and FQNEAQ (reference sequence). Germline trimming cut 1 base from V and 0 bases from J; bases unmatched to any gene: 7. The CDR3 is 18 amino acids. CDR3 sequence (DNA): TGTGCCAGCAGCTTAGGTAGTTTTAGCGGGAGCTCCTACAATGAGCAGTTCTTC. Translated, it gives CASSLGSFSGSSYNEQFF.

The chain carries TRBV2 and TRBJ1-1, with a weak D call TRBD1 (5 bases). The ends were cut back, 7 bases at V and 1 base at J, with 13 bases in the middle. The CDR3 length is 14 residues. Germline V gene data show CDR1 as SNHLY and CDR2 as FYNNEI. Here the CDR3 DNA reads TGTGCCAGCAATATCCTGCAGGGGAACACTGAAGCTTTCTTT. Translating it yields CASNILQGNTEAFF.

The sample holds a few counts of this clone. This sequence joins TRBV10-1 and TRBJ1-5; weak D call: TRBD1 (5 bases). The germline V gene encodes CDR1 WNHNN and CDR2 SYGVQD (reference sequence). Trimming shortened V by 10 bases and J by 3 bases, and 19 bases separated the two germline ends. The CDR3 consists of 15 residues. CDR3 sequence reads: CANQPGLQHNQPQHF. In nucleotides, the CDR3 is TGCGCCAACCAACCGGGACTGCAGCACAATCAGCCCCAGCATTTT.

This chain connects TRBV6-5 to TRBJ2-1; 8 bases map to TRBD2. Germline CDR1 and CDR2: MNHEY and SVGAGI. There are 15 residues in the CDR3. Unmatched junction bases numbered 9, after V lost 2 bases and J lost 9 bases. The CDR3 sequence: CASSYAGGTFGEQFF. The CDR3 DNA sequence: TGTGCCAGCAGTTACGCGGGAGGCACGTTTGGTGAGCAGTTCTTC.

The chain combines TRBV25-1 with TRBJ1-1; perhaps TRBD1 as D (5 bases). V lost 0 bases and J 0 bases, leaving 11 bases between the germline ends. The CDR3 spans 16 residues. CDR1 and CDR2 from the germline V gene are MGHDK and SYGVNS. CDR3 coding DNA: TGTGCCAGCAGTGAATATAAGGGGCTACTGAACACTGAAGCTTTCTTT. Its translation: CASSEYKGLLNTEAFF.

The chain has TRBV15 and TRBJ2-2, with 8 bases fitting TRBD2. The CDR3 covers 16 residues. Germline CDR1 reads LNHNV; CDR2 reads YYDKDF (reference sequence). With 6 bases clipped from V and 6 bases from J, the junction kept 12 bases outside the gene matches. CDR3 in amino acids: CATRGGLAGSAGELFF. The CDR3 nucleotides read TGTGCCACCAGGGGCGGGCTAGCGGGTAGCGCCGGGGAGCTGTTTTTT.

This clone appeared once. The chain employs TRBV27 and TRBJ1-2, with 10 bases identical to TRBD1. The germline V gene has CDR1 MNHEY and CDR2 SMNVEV (reference sequence). With 6 bases clipped from V and 8 bases from J, the junction kept 6 bases outside the gene matches. The length of the CDR3 is 13 residues. CDR3 nucleotide sequence: TGTGCCAGCAGGAACCGGGACAGGGGCGGCTACACCTTC. As protein: CASRNRDRGGYTF.

The V call is TRBV19, the J call TRBJ2-3; 14 bases align to TRBD2. CDR3 length: 20 amino acids. Germline lookup yields CDR1 LNHDA and CDR2 SQIVND (reference sequence). V lost 4 bases, J lost 5 bases, and 17 bases stayed unmatched. This chain's CDR3 is CASSRTPGLAGANRRDTQYF. In nucleotides, the CDR3 is TGTGCCAGTAGTAGAACCCCGGGACTAGCGGGAGCAAACCGCCGAGATACGCAGTATTTT. The whole variable domain, remainder taken from reference TRBV19 and TRBJ2-3, is DGGITQSPKYLFRKEGQNVTLSCEQNLNHDAMYWYRQDPGQGLRLIYYSQIVNDFQKGDIAEGYSVSREKKESFPLTVTSAQKNPTAFYLCASSRTPGLAGANRRDTQYFGPGTRLTVL.

V and J are TRBV19 and TRBJ2-7; 7 nucleotides line up with TRBD2. This CDR3 spans 16 amino acids. The germline gives CDR1 LNHDA, CDR2 SQIVND (reference sequence). J lost 2 bases, V lost 3 bases, and 10 bases had no gene match. The CDR3 spells CASSIADGRPTYEQYF. The CDR3 DNA follows: TGTGCCAGTAGTATTGCCGACGGGAGGCCGACCTACGAGCAGTACTTC.

The V and J genes are TRBV2 and TRBJ1-1; 9 positions agree with TRBD1. With 7 bases clipped from V and 3 bases from J, the junction kept 6 bases outside the gene matches. The CDR3 contains 14 residues. Germline lookup yields CDR1 SNHLY and CDR2 FYNNEI. This CDR3 reads CASKGQGIDTEAFF. For the CDR3, the DNA is TGTGCCAGCAAAGGACAGGGGATTGACACTGAAGCTTTCTTT.

This clone was counted only a few times. The chain links TRBV7-4 to TRBJ2-4; D perhaps matches TRBD1 (5 bases). The germline V gene has CDR1 SGHVT and CDR2 SQSDAQ. V gave up 1 base and J gave up 0 bases, with 19 bases separating them. The CDR3 is 19 amino acids. The CDR3 DNA reads as TGTGCCAGCAGCTTAGGGTCGCTACAGGCGCTACTAGCCAAAAACATTCAGTACTTC. This encodes CASSLGSLQALLAKNIQYF.

The CDR3 here is CASSQEMQGGKAFF. Here the CDR3 DNA reads TGTGCCAGCAGCCAAGAAATGCAGGGCGGCAAAGCTTTCTTT. The chain is built from TRBV14 and TRBJ1-1, with a possible D match to TRBD1 (5 bases). The ends were cut back, 0 bases at V and 9 bases at J, with 14 bases in the middle. The CDR3 extends over 14 amino acids. Germline CDR1 and CDR2: SGHDN and FVKESK.

The J gene is TRBJ1-2, the V gene TRBV7-3; no reliable D call. The V and J ends lost 2 bases and 0 bases respectively, with 10 bases between them. Germline V gene data show CDR1 as SGHTA and CDR2 as FQGTGA. The CDR3 has 15 amino acids. CDR3 nucleotide sequence: TGTGCCAGCAGCTTAGATCCGGGAGCTAACTATGGCTACACCTTC. The encoded protein is CASSLDPGANYGYTF.

The V call is TRBV1, the J call TRBJ1-1; the table assigns TRBD1, which was not confirmed against the DNA. TRBV1 is flagged as a pseudogene. The CDR3 is 16 amino acids. CDR3 residues: CTSSQDGQGAYTEAFF. The DNA of the CDR3 is TGCACCAGCAGCCAAGATGGACAGGGGGCATATACTGAAGCTTTCTTT.

This clone was counted a few times. The chain carries TRBV11-2 and TRBJ2-1, with TRBD2 matching 8 bases. Losses at the gene ends were 1 base for V and 10 bases for J; bases not matched to a gene: 6. Germline V gives CDR1 SGHAT, CDR2 FQNNGV. CDR3 length: 14 residues. CDR3 sequence: CASSLGSGTGEQFF. The CDR3, as DNA: TGTGCCAGCAGCTTAGGTAGCGGGACGGGGGAGCAGTTCTTC.

This clone was seen only a few times. This chain uses TRBV7-2 with TRBJ1-4; 7 bases are shared with TRBD1. V shed 5 bases, J shed 4 bases, and the junction held 7 bases outside the gene matches. The CDR3 covers 15 residues. The germline CDR1 and CDR2 sequences are SGHTA and FQGNSA. This CDR3 is CASSQGGSNNEKLFF. The CDR3, as DNA: TGTGCCAGCAGCCAAGGGGGCAGTAATAATGAAAAACTGTTTTTT.

V gene TRBV5-6 combines with J gene TRBJ1-6; 10 bases are shared with TRBD1. Germline trimming cut 1 base from V and 7 bases from J; bases unmatched to any gene: 8. CDR1 and CDR2 (germline): SGHDT, YYEEEE. The CDR3 is 17 residues long. In DNA form, the CDR3 reads TGTGCCAGCAGCTTGTTTGGGACAGGGGACGCCAATTCACCCCTCCACTTT. Its protein product is CASSLFGTGDANSPLHF.

The chain carries TRBV5-8 and TRBJ1-1; D is undetermined. Germline CDR1 reads SGHTS; CDR2 reads YDEGEE. The CDR3 consists of 15 residues. V lost 0 bases and J lost 4, with 13 bases in between. CDR3 coding DNA: TGTGCCAGCAGCTTGGTGGGAGGGATAGGCACTGAAGCTTTCTTT. The encoded protein is CASSLVGGIGTEAFF.

This rearrangement joins TRBV29-1 to TRBJ1-2, with 7 positions matching TRBD1. V lost 6 bases and J lost 7; bases outside the gene matches: 20. The CDR3 has 16 amino acids. Germline V gene sequence: CDR1 SQVTM, CDR2 ANQGSEA. Written as DNA, the CDR3 is TGCAGCGTCCCGAGTGGACAGGCCGGGATTTCAAGTGGCTACACCTTC. This translates into CSVPSGQAGISSGYTF.

The rearrangement uses TRBV3-1 (or the pseudogene TRBV3-2) and TRBJ2-1; TRBD2 matches 8 bases. With V trimmed by 1 base and J by 9 bases, 8 bases remained unmatched. Per germline, CDR1 LGHDT and CDR2 YNNKEL (reference sequence). The CDR3 consists of 15 residues. CDR3 coding DNA: TGTGCCAGCAGCCAAGCGGGGCGCGGGGGGTTTGAGCAGTTCTTC. It specifies CASSQAGRGGFEQFF.

Note on this clone: Distinct nucleotide sequences in the sample also encode this CDR3. V is TRBV7-6 and J is TRBJ2-7, with D tentatively TRBD1 (5 bases). Germline assignment: CDR1 SGHVS and CDR2 FNYEAQ. The CDR3 is made up of 12 amino acids. V was shortened by 5 bases and J by 1 base, with 6 bases between the two germline ends. This CDR3 is CASSPGSYEQYF. The CDR3 nucleotides are TGTGCCAGCAGCCCAGGGTCCTACGAGCAGTACTTC.

The V gene is TRBV18, the J gene TRBJ1-1, with unresolved D. Germline loops: CDR1 KGHSH, CDR2 LQKENI. V was shortened by 3 bases and J by 4 bases, with 9 bases between the two germline ends. CDR3 length: 13 amino acids. The CDR3 DNA is TGTGCCAGCTCACCCAATACGCGCACTGAAGCTTTCTTT. Its translation: CASSPNTRTEAFF.

V and J are TRBV6-5 and TRBJ2-7; D may be TRBD2 (6 bases). The V end lost 5 bases, the J end lost 0 bases, and 8 bases lay between the germline ends. Looked up from germline, CDR1 is MNHEY and CDR2 is SVGAGI. The CDR3 contains 13 residues. CDR3 in amino acids: CASSRTTSYEQYF. The CDR3, as DNA: TGTGCCAGCAGTCGGACTACCTCCTACGAGCAGTACTTC.

V is TRBV18 and J is TRBJ1-1; 7 bases fit TRBD1. The CDR3 has 11 residues. The junction had 6 bases not matched to a gene; V was cut back by 6 bases and J by 11 bases. CDR1 is KGHSH, CDR2 LQKENI, per germline. CDR3 DNA sequence: TGTGCCAGCTCGGCGGACAGGAAGGCTTTCTTT. This sequence encodes CASSADRKAFF.